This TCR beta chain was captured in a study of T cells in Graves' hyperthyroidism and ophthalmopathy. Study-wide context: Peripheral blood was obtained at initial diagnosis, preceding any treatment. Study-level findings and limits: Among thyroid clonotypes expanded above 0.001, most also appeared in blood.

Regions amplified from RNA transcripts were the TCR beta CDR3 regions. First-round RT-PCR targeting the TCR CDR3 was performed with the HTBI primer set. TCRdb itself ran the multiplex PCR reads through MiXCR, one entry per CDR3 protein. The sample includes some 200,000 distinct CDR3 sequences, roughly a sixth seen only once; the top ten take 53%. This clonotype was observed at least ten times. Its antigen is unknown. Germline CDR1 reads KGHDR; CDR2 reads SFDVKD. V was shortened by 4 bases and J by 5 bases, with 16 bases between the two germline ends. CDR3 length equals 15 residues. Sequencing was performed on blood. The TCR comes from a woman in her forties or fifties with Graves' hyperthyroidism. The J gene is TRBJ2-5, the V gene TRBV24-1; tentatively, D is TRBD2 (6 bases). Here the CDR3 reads CATSDPGLRGETQYF. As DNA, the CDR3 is TGTGCCACCAGTGACCCCGGACTACGAGGGGAGACCCAGTACTTC.